Here is one T cell receptor beta chain with its context. Using immunoSEQ multiplex PCR, the repertoire was profiled, and TCRdb retains in-frame clones only, with some absent. The data hold under 150,000 clones, with approximately 90% observed a single time. This record comes from a study of control samples from healthy donors and cancer patients. Germline V gene lookup returns CDR1 GTSNPN and CDR2 SVGIG (reference sequence). The CDR3 sequence is 11 residues long. V lost 2 bases and J 4 bases, leaving 6 bases between the germline ends. The chain carries TRBV30 and TRBJ2-7; D not resolved. The TCR comes from a woman in her thirties in good health. What was sequenced was blood. The CDR3 sequence is CAWSFRYEQYF. The CDR3 region has the DNA TGTGCCTGGAGTTTTCGTTACGAGCAGTACTTC.